These 13 T cell receptor beta chains originate from one sample sequenced in a study of blood T cell repertoires in COVID-19 (dated by TCRdb to about 2020). Receptor amplification or capture employed the immunoSEQ multiplex PCR assay. The table comes from immuneACCESS by way of TCRdb, which keeps in-frame sequences with V and J called. Part of the clones is missing from these tables; in studies checked, under half for an unresolved V gene and the rest for unknown reasons. In this sample the table shows about 200,000 clones, less than 90% of which occur a single time. Clones ranked in the top ten supply 1.5% to 2% of the sample. The sequenced sample was peripheral blood. Source of these receptors: a man between 35 and 55 years old with active or convalescent COVID-19.

The count of this clone is one. This chain connects TRBV6-6 to TRBJ1-1; possibly TRBD1 for D (6 bases). The V gene lost 6 bases and the J gene lost 4 bases, with 21 bases spanning the gap. Germline CDR1 and CDR2: MNHNY and SVGAGI (reference sequence). This CDR3 has 16 amino acids. The CDR3 DNA reads TGTGCCAGCAGCCTTTCAGGGGCGGTTGGGGGCACTGAAGCTTTCTTT. Its protein is CASSLSGAVGGTEAFF.

The gene calls are TRBV5-1 and TRBJ2-7, with a possible D match to TRBD2 (5 bases). V was clipped by 2 bases and J by 4 bases, with 10 bases between them. The CDR3 runs to 13 residues. CDR1 and CDR2 from the germline V gene are SGHRS and YFSETQ. In DNA, the CDR3 is TGCGCCAGCAGCTTAGGTCGGGATTACGAGCAGTACTTC. This gives the protein CASSLGRDYEQYF.

V and J are TRBV12-3 or TRBV12-4 and TRBJ1-1; D is perhaps TRBD1 (6 bases). CDR3 length: 13 residues. The V end lost 1 base, the J end lost 7 bases, and 10 bases lay between the germline ends. The CDR3 nucleotides are TGTGCCAGCAGTTTAGGGGGGCGCGTTGAAGCTTTCTTT. It codes for CASSLGGRVEAFF.

The chain uses TRBV3-1 (or the pseudogene TRBV3-2) and TRBJ1-2; TRBD1 aligns across 7 bases. Germline V gene sequence: CDR1 LGHDT, CDR2 YNNKEL (reference sequence). The CDR3 is made up of 14 amino acids. V lost 4 bases and J lost 8; bases outside the gene matches: 10. CDR3 DNA: TGTGCCAGCAGCCCCGACCGCAGGGGGAACGGCTACACCTTC. Translating it yields CASSPDRRGNGYTF.

This clone was observed a handful of times. The chain combines TRBV30 with TRBJ1-5; 10 bases are shared with TRBD1. Germline V gene sequence: CDR1 GTSNPN, CDR2 SVGIG (reference sequence). V trimming: 5 bases; J trimming: 2 bases; junction bases outside the gene matches: 0. This CDR3 comprises 13 residues. The CDR3 loop is CAWGTGGNQPQHF. In DNA, the CDR3 is TGTGCCTGGGGGACAGGGGGCAATCAGCCCCAGCATTTT.

V is TRBV2 and J is TRBJ2-3; 9 nucleotides align to TRBD1. The V gene's germline CDR1 is SNHLY and CDR2 FYNNEI. CDR3 size: 14 residues. Trimming cost V 8 bases and J 4 bases; bases outside gene matches: 7. The CDR3 DNA is TGTGCCAGCCGGGACAGGGCGTGGGCAGATACGCAGTATTTT. This sequence encodes CASRDRAWADTQYF.

The chain combines TRBV3-1 (or the pseudogene TRBV3-2) with TRBJ2-1, with 9 bases lining up with TRBD2. Germline CDR1 reads LGHDT; CDR2 reads YNNKEL (reference sequence). This CDR3 is 15 amino acids long. J lost 7 bases, V lost 5 bases, and 9 bases had no gene match. The CDR3 DNA follows: TGTGCCAGCAGCTTAAAGCGGGAGGTGTGGAATGAGCAGTTCTTC. This encodes CASSLKREVWNEQFF.

This clone was counted between two and nine times. The chain has TRBV15 and TRBJ1-2, with a tentative D call TRBD1 (5 bases). V was clipped by 0 bases and J by 1 base, with 6 bases between them. The CDR3 runs 14 residues. Germline V CDR1 and CDR2: LNHNV, YYDKDF (reference sequence). CDR3 nucleotides: TGTGCCACCAGCAGAGACGGGGGTAACTATGGCTACACCTTC. Encoded protein: CATSRDGGNYGYTF.

The V and J genes are TRBV27 and TRBJ2-7; 7 bases are a match to TRBD2. The CDR3 runs 16 residues. In germline, CDR1 is MNHEY, CDR2 SMNVEV (reference sequence). The V and J ends lost 5 bases and 3 bases, in that order; junction bases with no gene match: 13. The CDR3 coding sequence is TGTGCCAGCAGTCCCGGCCCCCGAAGCGGGATCTACGAGCAGTACTTC. As protein: CASSPGPRSGIYEQYF.

This chain connects TRBV7-9 to TRBJ1-4, with D unclear. Looked up from germline, CDR1 is SEHNR and CDR2 is FQNEAQ (reference sequence). There are 14 residues in the CDR3. V was pared by 5 bases and J by 1 base, with 8 bases between. CDR3 amino acids: CASSPPGTNEKLFF. In DNA form, the CDR3 reads TGTGCCAGCAGCCCCCCCGGAACTAATGAAAAACTGTTTTTT.

This clone appeared a single time. The chain combines TRBV9 with TRBJ1-3; D is possibly TRBD1 (5 bases). Germline lookup yields CDR1 SGDLS and CDR2 YYNGEE. Trimming pared 0 bases from V and 0 bases from J, leaving 7 bases between. This CDR3 is 15 amino acids long. CDR3 protein: CASSVAQGSGNTIYF. DNA of the CDR3: TGTGCCAGCAGCGTAGCCCAGGGCTCTGGAAACACCATATATTTT.

The chain employs TRBV5-1 and TRBJ1-2; D gene ambiguous. Per germline, CDR1 SGHRS and CDR2 YFSETQ. There are 14 residues in the CDR3. V lost 0 bases and J lost 7, with 13 bases in between. DNA for the CDR3: TGCGCCAGCAGCTTGGGGCAGTCTGGAGGTGGCTACACCTTC. Amino acids: CASSLGQSGGGYTF.

The rearrangement links TRBV27 to TRBJ2-7; 7 nucleotides match TRBD1. CDR1 MNHEY and CDR2 SMNVEV come from the germline V gene (reference sequence). V lost 5 bases, J lost 6 bases, and 4 bases stayed unmatched. The CDR3 consists of 12 residues. For the CDR3, the DNA is TGTGCCAGCAGTCCCTACAGGGGCGAGCAGTACTTC. Translating it yields CASSPYRGEQYF.